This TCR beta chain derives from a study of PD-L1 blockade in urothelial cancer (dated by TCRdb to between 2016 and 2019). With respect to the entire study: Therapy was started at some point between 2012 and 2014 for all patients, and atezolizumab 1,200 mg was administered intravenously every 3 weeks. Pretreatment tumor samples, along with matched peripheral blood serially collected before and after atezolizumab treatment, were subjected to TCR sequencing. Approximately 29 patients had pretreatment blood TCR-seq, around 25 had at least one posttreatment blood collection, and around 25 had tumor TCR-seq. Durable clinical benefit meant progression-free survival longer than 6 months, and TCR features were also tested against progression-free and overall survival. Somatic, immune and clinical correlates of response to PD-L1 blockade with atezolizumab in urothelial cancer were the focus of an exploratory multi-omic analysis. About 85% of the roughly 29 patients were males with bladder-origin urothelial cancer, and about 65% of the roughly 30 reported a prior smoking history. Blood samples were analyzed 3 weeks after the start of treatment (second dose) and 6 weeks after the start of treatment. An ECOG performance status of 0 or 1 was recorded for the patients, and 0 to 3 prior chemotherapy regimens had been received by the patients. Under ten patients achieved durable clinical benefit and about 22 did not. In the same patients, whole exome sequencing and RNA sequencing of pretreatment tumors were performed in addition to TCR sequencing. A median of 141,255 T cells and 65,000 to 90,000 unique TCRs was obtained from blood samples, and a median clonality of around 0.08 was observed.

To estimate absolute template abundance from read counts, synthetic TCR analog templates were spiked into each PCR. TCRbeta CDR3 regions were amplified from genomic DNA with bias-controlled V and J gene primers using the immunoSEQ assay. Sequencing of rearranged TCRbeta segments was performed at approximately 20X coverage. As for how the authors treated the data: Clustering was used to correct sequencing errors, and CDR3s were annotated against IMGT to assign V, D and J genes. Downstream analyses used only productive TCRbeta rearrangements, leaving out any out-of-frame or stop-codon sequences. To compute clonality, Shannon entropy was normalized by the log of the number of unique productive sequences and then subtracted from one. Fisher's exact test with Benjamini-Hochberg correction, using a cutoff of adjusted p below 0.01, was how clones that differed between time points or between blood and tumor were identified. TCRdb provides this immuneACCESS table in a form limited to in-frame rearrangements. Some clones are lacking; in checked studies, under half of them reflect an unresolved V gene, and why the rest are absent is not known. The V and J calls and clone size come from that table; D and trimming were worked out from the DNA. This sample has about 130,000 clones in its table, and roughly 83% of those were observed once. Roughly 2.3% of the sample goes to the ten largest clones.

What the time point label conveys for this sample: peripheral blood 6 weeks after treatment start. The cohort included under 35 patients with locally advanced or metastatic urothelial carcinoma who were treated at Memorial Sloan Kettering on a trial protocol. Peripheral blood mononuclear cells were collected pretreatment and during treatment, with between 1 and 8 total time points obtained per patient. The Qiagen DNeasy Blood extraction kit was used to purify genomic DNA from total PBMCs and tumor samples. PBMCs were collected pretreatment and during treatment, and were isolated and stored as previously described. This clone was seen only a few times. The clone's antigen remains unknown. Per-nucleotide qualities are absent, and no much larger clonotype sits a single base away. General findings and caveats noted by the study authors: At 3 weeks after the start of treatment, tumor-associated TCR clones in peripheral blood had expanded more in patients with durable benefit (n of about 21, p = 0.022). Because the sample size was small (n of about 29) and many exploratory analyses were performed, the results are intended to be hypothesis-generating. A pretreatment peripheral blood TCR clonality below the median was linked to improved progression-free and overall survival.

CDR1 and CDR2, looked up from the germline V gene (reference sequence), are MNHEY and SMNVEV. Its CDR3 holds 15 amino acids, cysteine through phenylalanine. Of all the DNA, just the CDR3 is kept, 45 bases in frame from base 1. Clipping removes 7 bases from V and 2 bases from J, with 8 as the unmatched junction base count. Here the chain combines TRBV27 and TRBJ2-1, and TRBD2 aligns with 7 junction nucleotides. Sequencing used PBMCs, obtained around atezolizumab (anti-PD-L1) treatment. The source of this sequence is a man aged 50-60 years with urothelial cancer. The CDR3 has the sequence CASTLTSGTYNEQFF. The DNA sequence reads TGTGCCAGCACCTTGACGAGCGGGACCTACAATGAGCAGTTCTTC.